This T cell receptor (beta chain) derives from a study of control samples from healthy donors and cancer patients. Method: immunoSEQ multiplex PCR; TCRdb's copy keeps in-frame clones and lacks some. The sample records 130,000 or so clones, 91% being singletons. Input material: blood. This TCR came from a man younger than 30 in good health.

In nucleotides, the CDR3 is TGTGCCACCAGCAGCGGAGGAAAACTGTTTTTT. Amino acids: CATSSGGKLFF. The rearrangement links TRBV15 to TRBJ1-4; D uncertain. In germline, CDR1 is LNHNV, CDR2 YYDKDF (reference sequence). The CDR3 has 11 amino acids. Trimming pared 3 bases from V and 10 bases from J, leaving 6 bases between.